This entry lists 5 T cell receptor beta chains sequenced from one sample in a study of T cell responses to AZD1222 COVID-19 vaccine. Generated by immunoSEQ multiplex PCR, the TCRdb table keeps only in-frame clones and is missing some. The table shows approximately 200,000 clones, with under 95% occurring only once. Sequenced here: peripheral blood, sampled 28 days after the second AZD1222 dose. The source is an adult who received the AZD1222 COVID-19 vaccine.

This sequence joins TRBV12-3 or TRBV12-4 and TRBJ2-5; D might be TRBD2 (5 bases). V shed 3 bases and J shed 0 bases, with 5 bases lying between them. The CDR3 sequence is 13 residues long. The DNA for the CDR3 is TGTGCCAGCAGTTTCGGGAACCAAGAGACCCAGTACTTC. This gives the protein CASSFGNQETQYF.

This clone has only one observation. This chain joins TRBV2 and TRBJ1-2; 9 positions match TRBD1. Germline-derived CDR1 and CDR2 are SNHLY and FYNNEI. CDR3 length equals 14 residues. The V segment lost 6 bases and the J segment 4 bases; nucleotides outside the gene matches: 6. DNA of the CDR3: TGTGCCAGCAGGACGACAGGGGGGAGCTATGGCTACACCTTC. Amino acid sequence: CASRTTGGSYGYTF.

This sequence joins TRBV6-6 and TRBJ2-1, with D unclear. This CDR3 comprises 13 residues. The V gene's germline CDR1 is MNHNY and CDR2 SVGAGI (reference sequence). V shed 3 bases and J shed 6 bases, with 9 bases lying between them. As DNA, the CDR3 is TGTGCCAGCAGTTATTCGCTCCCCAATGAGCAGTTCTTC. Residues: CASSYSLPNEQFF.

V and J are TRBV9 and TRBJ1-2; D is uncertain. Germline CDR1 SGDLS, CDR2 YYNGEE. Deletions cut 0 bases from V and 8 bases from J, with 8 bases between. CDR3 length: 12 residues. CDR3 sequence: CASSVVGRGYTF. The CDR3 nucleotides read TGTGCCAGCAGCGTAGTAGGGAGGGGCTACACCTTC.

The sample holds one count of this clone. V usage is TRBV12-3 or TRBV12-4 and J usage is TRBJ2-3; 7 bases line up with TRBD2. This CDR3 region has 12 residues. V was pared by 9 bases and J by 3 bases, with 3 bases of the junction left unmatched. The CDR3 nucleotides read TGTGCCAGTGGCGGGGGAACAGATACGCAGTATTTT. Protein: CASGGGTDTQYF.